These 20 T cell receptor beta chains came from one sample sequenced in a study of metastatic and nonmetastatic thyroid tumors. TCRdb re-called clones via MiXCR from the PCR reads. Of 35,000 to 45,000 clones in the sample, 12% were seen once. Thyroid surgery had not been preceded by any treatment in any patient. The sample was blood. The source is a male donor with papillary thyroid cancer or a benign thyroid nodule (not recorded which). Some clones in this sample may be carry-over from other donors' samples.

This clone was seen ten or more times. The rearrangement uses TRBV5-1 and TRBJ2-7, with 12 nucleotides matching TRBD2. Looked up from germline, CDR1 is SGHRS and CDR2 is YFSETQ. There are 15 residues in the CDR3. The J segment lost 3 bases and the V segment lost 4 bases, leaving 5 bases of the junction unmatched. CDR3 nucleotides: TGCGCCAGCAGCCCGGCACTAGCGGGAGGCTACGAGCAGTACTTC. Translating gives CASSPALAGGYEQYF.

This sequence joins TRBV5-1 and TRBJ2-7, with D unresolved. The germline V gene has CDR1 SGHRS and CDR2 YFSETQ. The CDR3 extends over 16 amino acids. The germline V and J ends were trimmed by 0 bases and 4 bases, with 17 bases remaining between them. CDR3 bases: TGCGCCAGCAGCTTGGCCACCACTTTCCGGGTTTACGAGCAGTACTTC. This translates into CASSLATTFRVYEQYF.

In its sample, this clone was seen many times. The chain recombines TRBV12-3 or TRBV12-4 with TRBJ2-5; 10 bases map to TRBD2. The V and J ends lost 3 bases and 4 bases, in that order; junction bases with no gene match: 5. The CDR3 has 15 amino acids. CDR3 DNA sequence: TGTGCCAGCAGTTTTGCTAGCGGGAGTGGAGAGACCCAGTACTTC. Its protein product is CASSFASGSGETQYF.

In this sample, this clone turned up many times. The chain links TRBV19 to TRBJ2-2; TRBD2 matches 8 bases. With 7 bases clipped from V and 3 bases from J, the junction kept 7 bases outside the gene matches. Per the germline V gene, CDR1 is LNHDA and CDR2 is SQIVND (reference sequence). The CDR3 totals 15 residues. CDR3 region: CASTRGTSHTGELFF. Written as DNA, the CDR3 is TGTGCCAGTACGAGGGGGACTAGTCACACCGGGGAGCTGTTTTTT.

Ten or more counts support this clone. The rearrangement links TRBV12-3 or TRBV12-4 to TRBJ2-7, with TRBD2 identical over 10 bases. The CDR3 loop spans 15 amino acids. Losses at the gene ends were 4 bases for V and 4 bases for J; bases not matched to a gene: 7. CDR3: CASSSPAGGGYEQYF. The DNA for the CDR3 is TGTGCCAGCAGTTCCCCAGCGGGAGGGGGTTACGAGCAGTACTTC.

This clone was observed many times. The chain joins TRBV20-1 to TRBJ2-1; 8 bases agree with TRBD2. CDR3 length: 13 residues. In germline, CDR1 is DFQATT, CDR2 SNEGSKA (reference sequence). V lost 0 bases to trimming and J lost 7 bases; unmatched junction nucleotides: 2. As DNA, the CDR3 is TGCAGTGCTAGAGACGGGAGGGGGAATGAGCAGTTCTTC. Its translation is CSARDGRGNEQFF.

This clone was seen more than once but under ten times. The V and J genes are TRBV28 and TRBJ2-7, with 8 bases aligning to TRBD1. This CDR3 contains 14 residues. V shed 7 bases and J 5 bases; nucleotides not matched to a gene: 10. In germline, CDR1 is MDHEN, CDR2 SYDVKM. As DNA, the CDR3 is TGTGCCAGCATATTGACAGGGGTTCCCAACGAGCAGTACTTC. Translating gives CASILTGVPNEQYF.

The V call is TRBV20-1, the J call TRBJ2-3, with 8 nucleotides matching TRBD2. Germline CDR1 DFQATT, CDR2 SNEGSKA (reference sequence). With V trimmed by 3 bases and J by 7 bases, 15 bases remained unmatched. The CDR3 consists of 16 residues. The CDR3 DNA is TGCAGTGCTAGCCTTCCCCCGGTCGGGGGGGGGTATACGCAGTATTTT. Protein sequence: CSASLPPVGGGYTQYF.

Many counts were recorded for this clone. The CDR3 reads CASSLRLRQGDSPLHF. CDR3 nucleotide sequence: TGTGCCAGCAGTTTACGGTTGAGACAGGGCGATTCACCCCTCCACTTT. The chain employs TRBV27 and TRBJ1-6, with TRBD1 matching over 7 bases. Germline V gene data show CDR1 as MNHEY and CDR2 as SMNVEV (reference sequence). V lost 2 bases to trimming and J lost 8 bases; unmatched junction nucleotides: 9. The CDR3 length is 16 residues.

Ten or more counts support this clone. J is TRBJ2-1 and V is TRBV5-8; a possible D gene is TRBD1 (5 bases). CDR3 length: 16 amino acids. Trimming removed 1 base at V and 0 bases at J, with 11 bases between. The germline gives CDR1 SGHTS, CDR2 YDEGEE. DNA of the CDR3: TGTGCCAGCAGCTTGATCACAGGACCCTCCTACAATGAGCAGTTCTTC. Translation gives CASSLITGPSYNEQFF.

This clone occurred many times. This chain uses TRBV6-2 or TRBV6-3 with TRBJ2-1; D is possibly TRBD2 (6 bases). Per germline, CDR1 MNHEY and CDR2 SVGEGT. V lost 6 bases and J 9 bases, leaving 30 bases between the germline ends. The length of the CDR3 is 18 residues. Written as DNA, the CDR3 is TGTGCCAGCAGCTCCACTCGTCAGGCAGGTGTCCTAGCGATTGAGCAGTTCTTC. As protein: CASSSTRQAGVLAIEQFF.

There are many counts of this clone. The chain carries TRBV20-1 and TRBJ2-5; the match to TRBD1 covers 9 bases. The CDR3 covers 13 residues. J gave up 4 bases and V 6 bases, and 6 bases lay outside the gene matches. Germline CDR1 and CDR2: DFQATT and SNEGSKA (reference sequence). For the CDR3, the DNA is TGCAGTGCCACCGGGACAGGGACAGAGACCCAGTACTTC. Amino acids: CSATGTGTETQYF.

With regard to this clone: Other DNA sequences within the sample encode an identical CDR3. The genes are TRBV7-9 and TRBJ2-5, with D uncertain. Trimming cost V 3 bases and J 5 bases, with 19 bases left between them. CDR1 and CDR2 from the germline V gene are SEHNR and FQNEAQ (reference sequence). There are 16 residues in the CDR3. The CDR3 reads CASSLAPLRSQETQYF. CDR3 DNA sequence: TGTGCCAGCAGCTTGGCTCCCTTGAGGTCTCAGGAGACCCAGTACTTC.

This clone was seen at least ten times. This sequence joins TRBV20-1 and TRBJ2-1; 13 bases match TRBD2. From germline, CDR1 is DFQATT and CDR2 SNEGSKA (reference sequence). This CDR3 has 17 residues. V trimming: 3 bases; J trimming: 5 bases; junction bases outside the gene matches: 10. DNA for the CDR3: TGCAGTGCTAGGCTACCGGGACTAGCGGGACCCCACAATGAGCAGTTCTTC. Translated: CSARLPGLAGPHNEQFF.

This clone was seen at least ten times. In the same sample, other DNA sequences code for this CDR3. Here the CDR3 DNA reads TGTGCCAGCTCACCGAACCCAGGCGATCCCTACGAGCAGTACTTC. Translation: CASSPNPGDPYEQYF. The V call is TRBV18, the J call TRBJ2-7; D ambiguous. The CDR3 covers 15 residues. Germline CDR1 is KGHSH and CDR2 is LQKENI. The ends were cut back, 3 bases at V and 2 bases at J, with 14 bases in the middle.

By sample fraction, this clone is medium-sized (0.01 to 0.1%). The chain uses TRBV6-5 and TRBJ2-7; the D is unclear. The CDR3 consists of 15 residues. The ends were cut back, 1 base at V and 0 bases at J, with 10 bases in the middle. Germline-derived CDR1 and CDR2 are MNHEY and SVGAGI. The CDR3 loop is CASSYWSESSYEQYF. In DNA, the CDR3 is TGTGCCAGCAGTTACTGGTCAGAGAGCTCCTACGAGCAGTACTTC.

In its sample, this clone ranks as medium-sized. V gene TRBV28 combines with J gene TRBJ2-7; D is ambiguous. With 3 bases removed from V and 4 bases from J, the gap between germline ends came to 7 bases. CDR1 is MDHEN, CDR2 SYDVKM, per germline. This CDR3 has 12 residues. Here the CDR3 reads CASSFGIYEQYF. CDR3 sequence (DNA): TGTGCCAGCAGTTTTGGGATTTACGAGCAGTACTTC. Complete variable domain (other parts from reference TRBV28 and TRBJ2-7): DVKVTQSSRYLVKRTGEKVFLECVQDMDHENMFWYRQDPGLGLRLIYFSYDVKMKEKGDIPEGYSVSREKKERFSLILESASTNQTSMYLCASSFGIYEQYFGPGTRLTVT.

This clone has a count of ten or more. One base away lies a much larger clone, so this may be a sequencing read error. The identical CDR3 is also encoded by other nucleotide sequences in the sample. The chain combines TRBV27 with TRBJ2-6; D unresolved. Germline CDR1 and CDR2: MNHEY and SMNVEV (reference sequence). This CDR3 is built from 13 residues. CDR3: CASRLSGANVLTF. Here the CDR3 DNA reads TGCGCCAGCAGGCTCTCTGGGGCCAACGTCCTGACTTTC.

The chain has TRBV20-1 and TRBJ2-7; the D gene is possibly TRBD2 (5 bases). The CDR3 sequence is 15 residues long. The germline V gene has CDR1 DFQATT and CDR2 SNEGSKA (reference sequence). The V and J ends lost 0 bases and 5 bases respectively, with 17 bases between them. CDR3 sequence reads: CSARDSREGHDEQYF. The CDR3 nucleotides read TGCAGTGCTAGAGATTCGCGTGAGGGCCATGACGAGCAGTACTTC.

This clone was detected many times. The chain joins TRBV19 to TRBJ1-4; no clear D. The V gene lost 7 bases and the J gene lost 5 bases, with 11 bases spanning the gap. CDR1 LNHDA and CDR2 SQIVND come from the germline V gene (reference sequence). The CDR3 has 13 amino acids. The CDR3 loop is CASKRSENEKLFF. As DNA, the CDR3 is TGTGCCAGTAAGCGGTCAGAAAATGAAAAACTGTTTTTT. Full variable domain (remainder filled in from reference TRBV19 and TRBJ1-4): DGGITQSPKYLFRKEGQNVTLSCEQNLNHDAMYWYRQDPGQGLRLIYYSQIVNDFQKGDIAEGYSVSREKKESFPLTVTSAQKNPTAFYLCASKRSENEKLFFGSGTQLSVL.